The 10 T cell receptor beta chains in this list originate from one sample, sequenced in a study of post-analysis software for immune sequencing data. Points from the study as a whole: Four or five TRBV segments (TRBV5-6, TRBV5-1 and TRBV20-1 among them) occurred more frequently in patients than in controls.

No antigen has been identified for these receptors. Unique molecular identifiers featured in each of the TCR beta cDNA libraries. TCRdb used MiXCR to reprocess the PCR reads, holding one entry per CDR3 protein. The table lists approximately 570,000 distinct CDR3 sequences, roughly 47% of them singletons. The material sequenced was blood. Receptors originate from a girl between 10 and 17 years old with multiple sclerosis.

Points on this clonotype: This clone may be a read error of a much larger clone one base away. CDR3 region: CTISGGMRQTNYGYTF. For the CDR3, the DNA is TGTACCATCAGTGGGGGTATGAGACAAACTAACTATGGCTACACCTTC. The V gene is TRBV10-3, the J gene TRBJ1-2, with D maybe TRBD1 (5 bases). The CDR3 length is 16 residues. Germline V gene lookup returns CDR1 ENHRY and CDR2 SYGVKD.

The J gene is TRBJ1-2, the V gene TRBV10-3; D remains unclear. V gave up 0 bases and J gave up 4 bases, with 6 bases separating them. The CDR3 contains 13 residues. CDR1 ENHRY and CDR2 SYGVKD come from the germline V gene. The DNA of the CDR3 is TGTGCCATCAGTGAGTCAAGTGGCTATGGCTACACCTTC. Protein: CAISESSGYGYTF.

This clonotype was observed a few times. The V gene is TRBV29-1, the J gene TRBJ1-2; 11 bases fit TRBD1. Germline-derived CDR1 and CDR2 are SQVTM and ANQGSEA. The CDR3 contains 14 residues. Unmatched junction bases numbered 10, after V lost 6 bases and J lost 7 bases. The DNA for the CDR3 is TGCAGCGTCCGGACAGGGGGCGCTTCGACTGGCTACACCTTC. Translation: CSVRTGGASTGYTF.

The gene calls are TRBV6-1 and TRBJ2-1; a weak D match, TRBD1 (5 bases). This CDR3 has 13 residues. With 8 bases removed from V and 4 bases from J, the gap between germline ends came to 12 bases. Germline lookup yields CDR1 MNHNS and CDR2 SASEGT. This CDR3 reads CASQGGVYNEQFF. CDR3 nucleotide sequence: TGTGCCAGCCAGGGCGGTGTTTACAATGAGCAGTTCTTC.

This clonotype was counted between two and nine times. The genes are TRBV7-9 and TRBJ2-3; perhaps TRBD2 as D (6 bases). Germline values: CDR1 SEHNR, CDR2 FQNEAQ (reference sequence). This CDR3 has 13 residues. V lost 4 bases and J lost 5, with 10 bases in between. CDR3 sequence: CASSSNSGDTQYF. The CDR3 DNA reads as TGTGCCAGCAGCTCGAATAGCGGAGATACGCAGTATTTT.

V is TRBV7-2 and J is TRBJ2-3; D is possibly TRBD2 (6 bases). V lost 1 base to trimming and J lost 3 bases, with 14 bases between them. CDR3 length: 16 residues. Looked up from germline, CDR1 is SGHTA and CDR2 is FQGNSA. The DNA of the CDR3 is TGTGCCAGCAGCTTAGGGAGGAGGGTACAAACAGATACGCAGTATTTT. It encodes CASSLGRRVQTDTQYF.

The genes are TRBV7-2 and TRBJ1-2, with D uncertain. Trimming removed 5 bases at V and 8 bases at J, with 18 bases between. CDR1 and CDR2 from the germline V gene are SGHTA and FQGNSA. The CDR3 runs 14 residues. CDR3 in amino acids: CASSPFKGGGGYTF. The CDR3 coding sequence is TGTGCCAGCAGCCCCTTCAAGGGTGGAGGGGGCTACACCTTC.

This clonotype was observed a few times. The chain uses TRBV29-1 and TRBJ1-2; weak D call: TRBD1 (5 bases). Germline CDR1 is SQVTM and CDR2 is ANQGSEA. V gave up 8 bases and J gave up 3 bases, with 13 bases separating them. This CDR3 has 12 residues. DNA for the CDR3: TGCAGCCACTTAGACAGAGACTATGGCTACACCTTC. Encoded protein: CSHLDRDYGYTF.

V gene TRBV7-9 combines with J gene TRBJ1-4; no reliable D call. Germline CDR1 reads SEHNR; CDR2 reads FQNEAQ (reference sequence). The CDR3 extends over 12 amino acids. Between the trimmed V and J ends, which lost 6 bases and 8 bases, there was a span of 10 bases. For the CDR3, the DNA is TGTGCCAGCAGTAGACCCCTAGAAAAACTGTTTTTT. This translates into CASSRPLEKLFF.

The chain recombines TRBV12-3 or TRBV12-4 with TRBJ2-1; D gene uncertain. There are 12 residues in the CDR3. Trimming removed 6 bases from V and 12 bases from J, with 15 bases in between. In DNA, the CDR3 is TGTGCCAGCAGGTTGAGCCCGGGTTGGCAGTTCTTC. Its translation is CASRLSPGWQFF.